This passage covers 21 T cell receptor beta chains from one sample sequenced in a study of vaccination and CD4 T cells after COVID-19. These receptors are not linked to any known antigen. The treatment: approximately nine-day PBMC culture with coronavirus spike peptide pools or control peptides (ViraFEST assay). Sequencing of DNA taken from cultured CD4+ T cells relied on the Oncomine TCR Beta short-read assay. TCRdb re-called the PCR reads with MiXCR, one entry per CDR3 protein. The sample carries just under 20,000 distinct CDR3 sequences, around 46% recorded once. The material sequenced was CD4+ T cells from blood, cultured in vitro, taken before SARS-CoV-2 vaccination. The receptors come from a human donor who had recovered from COVID-19.

The J gene is TRBJ1-2, the V gene TRBV20-1; TRBD1 matches 10 bases. This CDR3 spans 14 amino acids. Losses at the gene ends were 4 bases for V and 7 bases for J; bases not matched to a gene: 9. The germline V gene has CDR1 DFQATT and CDR2 SNEGSKA (reference sequence). CDR3: CSATRDRGFSGYTF. DNA of the CDR3: TGCAGTGCTACAAGGGACAGGGGATTTAGTGGCTACACCTTC.

This chain joins TRBV19 and TRBJ2-1, with D possibly matching TRBD1 (6 bases). CDR3 length: 15 residues. Trimming removed 6 bases at V and 3 bases at J, with 15 bases between. Looked up from germline, CDR1 is LNHDA and CDR2 is SQIVND (reference sequence). The CDR3 loop reads CASRTDRSSYNEQFF. The DNA for the CDR3 is TGTGCCAGTAGGACCGACAGGAGTAGCTACAATGAGCAGTTCTTC.

This chain links TRBV19 with TRBJ1-3; D remains ambiguous. The CDR3 consists of 15 residues. V was cut by 4 bases and J by 0 bases, with 10 bases left in between. CDR1 and CDR2 (germline): LNHDA, SQIVND (reference sequence). The CDR3 DNA is TGTGCCAGTAGTAGGAACGGCCACTCTGGAAACACCATATATTTT. Protein sequence: CASSRNGHSGNTIYF.

This clonotype occurred a few times. The CDR3 protein is CSASWSSTQGGELFF. For the CDR3, the DNA is TGCAGTGCTAGTTGGTCCTCCACGCAGGGCGGGGAGCTGTTTTTT. V is TRBV20-1 and J is TRBJ2-2, with D possibly TRBD1 on 5 matching bases. The CDR3 totals 15 residues. V was clipped by 3 bases and J by 7 bases, with 18 bases between them. The germline V gene has CDR1 DFQATT and CDR2 SNEGSKA (reference sequence).

This chain uses TRBV12-3 or TRBV12-4 with TRBJ2-7; D remains ambiguous. The CDR3 runs to 13 residues. With 6 bases removed from V and 5 bases from J, the gap between germline ends came to 14 bases. This chain's CDR3 is CASSSRRGDEQYF. The CDR3 DNA reads TGTGCCAGCAGCTCACGCCGAGGAGACGAGCAGTACTTC.

This clonotype was seen a single time. The J gene is TRBJ2-7, the V gene TRBV5-4; D is possibly TRBD2 (5 bases). Per the germline V gene, CDR1 is SGHNT and CDR2 is YYREEE (reference sequence). Trimming took off 2 bases at V and 6 bases at J, with 6 bases between the two ends. The CDR3 spans 11 residues. The CDR3 bases are TGTGCCAGCAGCTTAGAGGGCGAGCAGTACTTC. Translating it yields CASSLEGEQYF.

V usage is TRBV6-1 and J usage is TRBJ2-3, with D possibly called TRBD1 or TRBD2 (5 bases each). Germline assignment: CDR1 MNHNS and CDR2 SASEGT. The CDR3 covers 16 residues. Trimming pared 9 bases from V and 2 bases from J, leaving 21 bases between. The CDR3: CARSQSGTNFTDTQYF. CDR3 DNA sequence: TGTGCCAGGAGCCAAAGTGGGACGAACTTCACAGATACGCAGTATTTT.

CDR3 sequence (DNA): TGCAGTGCTAGACCAGGGGGCTACGAGCAGTACTTC. Translated, it gives CSARPGGYEQYF. The genes are TRBV20-1 and TRBJ2-7, with 7 bases fitting TRBD1. The germline gives CDR1 DFQATT, CDR2 SNEGSKA (reference sequence). CDR3 length: 12 amino acids. With V trimmed by 2 bases and J by 3 bases, 1 base remained unmatched.

This chain connects TRBV29-1 to TRBJ2-5, with TRBD2 identical over 10 bases. This CDR3 has 15 residues. The V and J ends lost 4 bases and 3 bases, in that order; junction bases with no gene match: 8. Germline V gene sequence: CDR1 SQVTM, CDR2 ANQGSEA. In DNA form, the CDR3 reads TGCAGCGTTGGGGGGGAACTAGCGGGGAAAGAGACCCAGTACTTC. This translates into CSVGGELAGKETQYF.

The chain employs TRBV19 and TRBJ1-5; 7 nucleotides agree with TRBD1. CDR3 length equals 14 residues. Germline V gene sequence: CDR1 LNHDA, CDR2 SQIVND (reference sequence). The J segment lost 1 base and the V segment lost 8 bases, leaving 5 bases of the junction unmatched. Here the CDR3 DNA reads TGTGCCAGTCACAAGGGGGCGAGCAATCAGCCCCAGCATTTT. It encodes CASHKGASNQPQHF.

Details on this clonotype: Mismatch with germline at one junction end may stem from a read error. This chain links TRBV20-1 with TRBJ2-3; D is uncertain. Germline assignment: CDR1 DFQATT and CDR2 SNEGSKA (reference sequence). There are 14 residues in the CDR3. The DNA for the CDR3 is TGCAGTTTTAGAGCTCCAAGTGTCCCAGATGCGCAGTATTTT. Residues: CSFRAPSVPDAQYF.

This clonotype appeared once. The V and J genes are TRBV6-5 and TRBJ2-7; 9 bases map to TRBD1. V was clipped by 2 bases and J by 2 bases; unmatched bases: 1. Looked up from germline, CDR1 is MNHEY and CDR2 is SVGAGI. The CDR3 has 14 residues. The CDR3 loop is CASSYRDRAYEQYF. The DNA for the CDR3 is TGTGCCAGCAGTTACCGGGACAGGGCCTACGAGCAGTACTTC.

The chain recombines TRBV11-3 with TRBJ2-7; TRBD1 is a possible D gene (6 bases). The CDR3 is 13 residues long. Between the trimmed V and J ends, which lost 5 bases and 5 bases, there was a span of 13 bases. In germline, CDR1 is SGHNT, CDR2 YENEEA. The CDR3 DNA follows: TGTGCCAGCAGCCCCCGACAGGAAGACGAGCAGTACTTC. Protein sequence: CASSPRQEDEQYF.

A few counts support this clonotype. V usage is TRBV7-8 and J usage is TRBJ1-5; 11 bases match TRBD1. Germline-derived CDR1 and CDR2 are SGHVS and FQNEAQ. V gave up 5 bases and J gave up 2 bases; unmatched junction bases: 2. The CDR3 has 15 amino acids. CDR3 DNA: TGTGCCAGCAGCAGGACAGGGGGCGGCAATCAGCCCCAGCATTTT. This encodes CASSRTGGGNQPQHF.

The chain combines TRBV12-3 or TRBV12-4 with TRBJ1-5, with D maybe TRBD1 (6 bases). The CDR3 has 14 amino acids. The V end was cut by 4 bases, the J end by 5 bases, with 12 bases between. The CDR3 nucleotides read TGTGCCAGCAGTTCGGCCGGGGGGCATCAGCCCCAGCATTTT. It codes for CASSSAGGHQPQHF.

This clonotype was recorded a few times. V usage is TRBV27 and J usage is TRBJ1-2, with D perhaps TRBD1 (5 bases). This CDR3 region has 16 residues. V was pared by 2 bases and J by 0 bases, with 13 bases between. Germline V gene sequence: CDR1 MNHEY, CDR2 SMNVEV (reference sequence). In DNA, the CDR3 is TGTGCCAGCAGTTTAAGACGGACACGGACTAACTATGGCTACACCTTC. As protein: CASSLRRTRTNYGYTF.

The CDR3 DNA reads TGTGCCAGCAGGGTACCGACAGAACCCTATAATTCACCCCTCCACTTT. It translates to CASRVPTEPYNSPLHF. The chain is built from TRBV6-1 and TRBJ1-6; D perhaps matches TRBD1 (5 bases). Trimming cost V 6 bases and J 2 bases, with 14 bases left between them. The CDR3 loop spans 16 amino acids. Looked up from germline, CDR1 is MNHNS and CDR2 is SASEGT.

The rearrangement joins TRBV6-5 to TRBJ1-1; tentative D call: TRBD1 (6 bases). Germline CDR1 and CDR2: MNHEY and SVGAGI. The V end lost 4 bases, the J end lost 0 bases, and 12 bases lay between the germline ends. CDR3 length equals 15 residues. The CDR3 sequence is CASSSWDNLNTEAFF. CDR3 bases: TGTGCCAGCAGTTCCTGGGACAACCTGAACACTGAAGCTTTCTTT.

The sample holds one count of this clonotype. This chain links TRBV11-3 with TRBJ2-7; D could derive from TRBD1 or TRBD2 (5 bases each). There are 14 residues in the CDR3. Germline V gene data show CDR1 as SGHNT and CDR2 as YENEEA. Between the trimmed V and J ends, which lost 3 bases and 2 bases, there was a span of 11 bases. Written as DNA, the CDR3 is TGTGCCAGCAGCTTGGGGACCCTGCCCTACGAGCAGTACTTC. Translating it yields CASSLGTLPYEQYF.

The genes are TRBV19 and TRBJ2-5, with TRBD2 matching over 8 bases. The CDR3 totals 15 residues. Losses at the gene ends were 4 bases for V and 3 bases for J; bases not matched to a gene: 7. Germline assignment: CDR1 LNHDA and CDR2 SQIVND (reference sequence). Here the CDR3 reads CASSTLPAGEETQYF. DNA for the CDR3: TGTGCCAGTAGTACCCTCCCAGCGGGAGAAGAGACCCAGTACTTC.

The chain links TRBV28 to TRBJ1-1, with D possibly being TRBD1 (5 bases). CDR1 and CDR2 (germline): MDHEN, SYDVKM. Trimming stripped 6 bases from V and 4 bases from J, with 15 bases between. The length of the CDR3 is 14 residues. CDR3 residues: CASRTPGRITEAFF. The CDR3 coding sequence is TGTGCCAGCAGGACACCGGGACGGATCACTGAAGCTTTCTTT.